These T cell receptor beta chains were read from a single sample in a study of OX40 agonist ivuxolimab in advanced cancers. Here immunoSEQ multiplex PCR was the method, and the copy in TCRdb shows in-frame clones only, minus some. This sample has about 99,000 clones, with 91% found just once. The sequencing used CD4+ or CD8+ T cells sorted from blood, collected in a trial of the OX40 agonist ivuxolimab. The receptors were gathered from an adult with an advanced solid tumor such as melanoma, head and neck, liver or kidney cancer. Each CDR3 is given with its conserved first and last residue. A D gene is named only where the DNA matches it firmly. Size tells how often a clone was seen (once, few, many) or the class of an expanded clone, and some rows leave it out.

cdr3_nt: TGTGCCAGCAGTTTGACAGGGGAGGGTTTAAGTGAAAAACTGTTTTTT; cdr3_aa: CASSLTGEGLSEKLFF; j_call: TRBJ1-4; cdr3_length: 16; d_call: TRBD1; clone_size: -; v_call: TRBV28
cdr3_nt: TGTGCCAGCAGCTACGAGCTGAGCACAGATACGCAGTATTTT; cdr3_aa: CASSYELSTDTQYF; j_call: TRBJ2-3; cdr3_length: 14; d_call: -; clone_size: -; v_call: TRBV7-8
cdr3_nt: TGTGCCAGCAGTTTTAGGCAGGGGTGGGGCTACACCTTC; cdr3_aa: CASSFRQGWGYTF; j_call: TRBJ1-2; cdr3_length: 13; d_call: -; clone_size: -; v_call: TRBV28
cdr3_nt: TGTGCAAGTCGCTTATTCCGGGACAGGGAAAGGAACATTCAGTACTTC; cdr3_aa: CASRLFRDRERNIQYF; j_call: TRBJ2-4; cdr3_length: 16; d_call: -; clone_size: -; v_call: TRBV12-2
cdr3_nt: TGTGCCAGCAGGTTGGACCAAAGCTCCTACGAGCAGTACTTC; cdr3_aa: CASRLDQSSYEQYF; j_call: TRBJ2-7; cdr3_length: 14; d_call: -; clone_size: -; v_call: TRBV6-1
cdr3_nt: TGTGCCAGTTTGCAGGGGGCTGGGGAAAAACTGTTTTTT; cdr3_aa: CASLQGAGEKLFF; j_call: TRBJ1-4; cdr3_length: 13; d_call: TRBD1; clone_size: -; v_call: TRBV6-1
cdr3_nt: TGTGCCAGCAGCTTGGAAGGGGTTCGGTTCTACAATGAGCAGTTCTTC; cdr3_aa: CASSLEGVRFYNEQFF; j_call: TRBJ2-1; cdr3_length: 16; d_call: -; clone_size: -; v_call: TRBV5-6
cdr3_nt: TGTGCCAGCAGCCAAGATCCGGGACCATCGGATACGCAGTATTTT; cdr3_aa: CASSQDPGPSDTQYF; j_call: TRBJ2-3; cdr3_length: 15; d_call: -; clone_size: -; v_call: TRBV14
cdr3_nt: TGTGCCATCTCACTTGGACTAGCCGAGACCCTACACTACAATGAGCAGTTCTTC; cdr3_aa: CAISLGLAETLHYNEQFF; j_call: TRBJ2-1; cdr3_length: 18; d_call: -; clone_size: -; v_call: TRBV21-1
cdr3_nt: TGTGCCAGCAGTTGGGTCAACACCGGGGAGCTGTTTTTT; cdr3_aa: CASSWVNTGELFF; j_call: TRBJ2-2; cdr3_length: 13; d_call: -; clone_size: -; v_call: TRBV27
cdr3_nt: TGTGCCAGCAGCCCACAGACAGCTGCCTACGAGCAGTACTTC; cdr3_aa: CASSPQTAAYEQYF; j_call: TRBJ2-7; cdr3_length: 14; d_call: -; clone_size: -; v_call: TRBV5-5
cdr3_nt: TGTGCCAGCAGCTACGGACAGGGAAACGAGCAGTACTTC; cdr3_aa: CASSYGQGNEQYF; j_call: TRBJ2-7; cdr3_length: 13; d_call: TRBD1; clone_size: -; v_call: TRBV7-9
cdr3_nt: TGTGCCAGCAGCTTAGAGGGGACGCGGAACACCGGGGAGCTGTTTTTT; cdr3_aa: CASSLEGTRNTGELFF; j_call: TRBJ2-2; cdr3_length: 16; d_call: -; clone_size: -; v_call: TRBV7-3
cdr3_nt: TGCGCCAGCAGCTTTGCAGGTCAAGAGACCCAGTACTTC; cdr3_aa: CASSFAGQETQYF; j_call: TRBJ2-5; cdr3_length: 13; d_call: -; clone_size: -; v_call: TRBV5-1
cdr3_nt: TGTGCCAGCAGCTTAGATACGGTGAACACTGAAGCTTTCTTT; cdr3_aa: CASSLDTVNTEAFF; j_call: TRBJ1-1; cdr3_length: 14; d_call: -; clone_size: -; v_call: TRBV7-2
cdr3_nt: TGTGCCAGCAGCCCGGGGCTTAATGAAAAACTGTTTTTT; cdr3_aa: CASSPGLNEKLFF; j_call: TRBJ1-4; cdr3_length: 13; d_call: -; clone_size: -; v_call: TRBV11-2
cdr3_nt: TGTGCCAGCAGCCCGCAGGGTTCAGGCTCTGGGGCCAACGTCCTGACTTTC; cdr3_aa: CASSPQGSGSGANVLTF; j_call: TRBJ2-6; cdr3_length: 17; d_call: -; clone_size: few; v_call: TRBV7-3
cdr3_nt: TGTGCCAGCAGTTACGGGGGAGGGAGGACAATGAGGCAGTTCTTC; cdr3_aa: CASSYGGGRTMRQFF; j_call: TRBJ2-1; cdr3_length: 15; d_call: TRBD2; clone_size: -; v_call: TRBV6-5
cdr3_nt: TGTGCCAGCAGCGTATTGGGGGAGGGCCTTGGCACCGGGGAGCTGTTTTTT; cdr3_aa: CASSVLGEGLGTGELFF; j_call: TRBJ2-2; cdr3_length: 17; d_call: TRBD2; clone_size: -; v_call: TRBV9
cdr3_nt: TGTGCTTCAGGAACGGGATACAATGAGCAGTTCTTC; cdr3_aa: CASGTGYNEQFF; j_call: TRBJ2-1; cdr3_length: 12; d_call: -; clone_size: -; v_call: TRBV28
cdr3_nt: TGTGCCAGCAGCTTGGAACTAGCGGGAAAGGCTTACAATGAGCAGTTCTTC; cdr3_aa: CASSLELAGKAYNEQFF; j_call: TRBJ2-1; cdr3_length: 17; d_call: TRBD2; clone_size: -; v_call: TRBV5-4
cdr3_nt: TGTGCCAGCAGCCAAGACCCCGGGGAGCTGTTTTTT; cdr3_aa: CASSQDPGELFF; j_call: TRBJ2-2; cdr3_length: 12; d_call: -; clone_size: once; v_call: TRBV4-2
cdr3_nt: TGTGCCAGCAAGAGCGGGGCGAACACCGGGGAGCTGTTTTTT; cdr3_aa: CASKSGANTGELFF; j_call: TRBJ2-2; cdr3_length: 14; d_call: TRBD2; clone_size: -; v_call: TRBV6-1
cdr3_nt: TGTGCCAGCAGCCCGATAACTAGCGCGCCGAACACCGGGGAGCTGTTTTTT; cdr3_aa: CASSPITSAPNTGELFF; j_call: TRBJ2-2; cdr3_length: 17; d_call: TRBD2; clone_size: -; v_call: TRBV5-4
cdr3_nt: TGTGCCAGCAGTGAACGGGGGTTGTACACTGAAGCTTTCTTT; cdr3_aa: CASSERGLYTEAFF; j_call: TRBJ1-1; cdr3_length: 14; d_call: -; clone_size: -; v_call: TRBV2
cdr3_nt: TGCGCCAGCAGTCCAGATCTACGGAACACTGAAGCTTTCTTT; cdr3_aa: CASSPDLRNTEAFF; j_call: TRBJ1-1; cdr3_length: 14; d_call: -; clone_size: -; v_call: TRBV10-1
cdr3_nt: TGTGCCAGCAGCCCCAGACAGGCGCATCGAAACACCATATATTTT; cdr3_aa: CASSPRQAHRNTIYF; j_call: TRBJ1-3; cdr3_length: 15; d_call: -; clone_size: -; v_call: TRBV7-2
cdr3_nt: TGTGCAAGTCGCCCTATGGGACTTGAGCACTATGGCTACACCTTC; cdr3_aa: CASRPMGLEHYGYTF; j_call: TRBJ1-2; cdr3_length: 15; d_call: -; clone_size: -; v_call: TRBV12-2
cdr3_nt: TGTGCCAGCAGAGGGGGACAGGGAGGTGAGCAGTACTTC; cdr3_aa: CASRGGQGGEQYF; j_call: TRBJ2-7; cdr3_length: 13; d_call: TRBD1; clone_size: -; v_call: TRBV2
cdr3_nt: TGTGCCAGCAGCCAAGAACTAGCGGGAACCTACGAGCAGTACTTC; cdr3_aa: CASSQELAGTYEQYF; j_call: TRBJ2-7; cdr3_length: 15; d_call: TRBD2; clone_size: -; v_call: TRBV11-2
cdr3_nt: TGCGCCAGCAGCTTGCGGGGAGGGACTAGCGGGAGGGCCTCCGCCCAGTACTTC; cdr3_aa: CASSLRGGTSGRASAQYF; j_call: TRBJ2-5; cdr3_length: 18; d_call: TRBD2; clone_size: once; v_call: TRBV5-1
cdr3_nt: TGCGCCAGCAGCCAAGATCCCCGCCTAGATACGCAGTATTTT; cdr3_aa: CASSQDPRLDTQYF; j_call: TRBJ2-3; cdr3_length: 14; d_call: -; clone_size: -; v_call: TRBV4-1
cdr3_nt: TGTGCCAGCAGTCTAACACAGGTAGCAACTAATGAAAAACTGTTTTTT; cdr3_aa: CASSLTQVATNEKLFF; j_call: TRBJ1-4; cdr3_length: 16; d_call: -; clone_size: -; v_call: TRBV27
cdr3_nt: TGTGCCAGCAGCGTAGGATCCGGGACTAGTGGTGAGCAGTTCTTC; cdr3_aa: CASSVGSGTSGEQFF; j_call: TRBJ2-1; cdr3_length: 15; d_call: TRBD2; clone_size: -; v_call: TRBV9
cdr3_nt: TGCGCCAGCAGCTTGTCCGGACAGGGGGCCCACGAGCAGTACTTC; cdr3_aa: CASSLSGQGAHEQYF; j_call: TRBJ2-7; cdr3_length: 15; d_call: TRBD1; clone_size: -; v_call: TRBV5-1
cdr3_nt: TGTGCCATCAGTGCAACTAGCGGGGCGCCGAGTGAGCAGTTCTTC; cdr3_aa: CAISATSGAPSEQFF; j_call: TRBJ2-1; cdr3_length: 15; d_call: TRBD2; clone_size: few; v_call: TRBV10-3
cdr3_nt: TGCGCCAGCAGCCAAGATGGCCCTGGGTCGGGAACTGAAGCTTTCTTT; cdr3_aa: CASSQDGPGSGTEAFF; j_call: TRBJ1-1; cdr3_length: 16; d_call: -; clone_size: -; v_call: TRBV4-3
cdr3_nt: TGTGCCACCAGCAGGGCTATTCAAGAGACCCAGTACTTC; cdr3_aa: CATSRAIQETQYF; j_call: TRBJ2-5; cdr3_length: 13; d_call: -; clone_size: -; v_call: TRBV15
cdr3_nt: TGTGCCATCAGTGAGACACCGGGACAGGGTGTGGAGACCCAGTACTTC; cdr3_aa: CAISETPGQGVETQYF; j_call: TRBJ2-5; cdr3_length: 16; d_call: TRBD1; clone_size: once; v_call: TRBV10-3
cdr3_nt: TGTGCCAGCAGTTTATCCAGGCTTGGATTCTACGAGCAGTACTTC; cdr3_aa: CASSLSRLGFYEQYF; j_call: TRBJ2-7; cdr3_length: 15; d_call: -; clone_size: -; v_call: TRBV27
cdr3_nt: TGCAGCTCGCGGGATGGGGTCGCAGATACGCAGTATTTT; cdr3_aa: CSSRDGVADTQYF; j_call: TRBJ2-3; cdr3_length: 13; d_call: -; clone_size: -; v_call: TRBV29-1
cdr3_nt: TGCGCCAGCAGTGAGTCGAGAGTCGGGGAGCTGTTTTTT; cdr3_aa: CASSESRVGELFF; j_call: TRBJ2-2; cdr3_length: 13; d_call: -; clone_size: -; v_call: TRBV10-1
cdr3_nt: TGTGCCAGCAGCTTGGCCTCGTACGAGCAGTACTTC; cdr3_aa: CASSLASYEQYF; j_call: TRBJ2-7; cdr3_length: 12; d_call: -; clone_size: -; v_call: TRBV5-6
cdr3_nt: TGTGCCAGCGGCGTCCCCCCGACCTGGGAGCAGTACTTC; cdr3_aa: CASGVPPTWEQYF; j_call: TRBJ2-7; cdr3_length: 13; d_call: -; clone_size: -; v_call: TRBV6-5
cdr3_nt: TGTGCCACCAGCAGAGGACCTTCTAGCGGAACAGCGGGGAATGAGCAGTTCTTC; cdr3_aa: CATSRGPSSGTAGNEQFF; j_call: TRBJ2-1; cdr3_length: 18; d_call: TRBD2; clone_size: -; v_call: TRBV15
cdr3_nt: TGTGCCAGCAGTCACACGACAGGGTCGGGCGGGGAGCTGTTTTTT; cdr3_aa: CASSHTTGSGGELFF; j_call: TRBJ2-2; cdr3_length: 15; d_call: TRBD1; clone_size: -; v_call: TRBV27
cdr3_nt: TGTGCCAGCAGCCAGACTAGCGGGAGATCCGAGCAGTACTTC; cdr3_aa: CASSQTSGRSEQYF; j_call: TRBJ2-7; cdr3_length: 14; d_call: TRBD2; clone_size: once; v_call: TRBV6-1
cdr3_nt: TGTGCCAGCAGCCAATCCGGGACAGGGCCCTATGGCTACACCTTC; cdr3_aa: CASSQSGTGPYGYTF; j_call: TRBJ1-2; cdr3_length: 15; d_call: TRBD1; clone_size: -; v_call: TRBV14
cdr3_nt: TGTGCCACCGGATCGGAGGAGACCCAGTACTTC; cdr3_aa: CATGSEETQYF; j_call: TRBJ2-5; cdr3_length: 11; d_call: -; clone_size: -; v_call: TRBV10-3